This entry lists 19 T cell receptor beta chains sequenced from one sample in a study of identical twins. TCRdb itself ran the 5' RACE reads through MiXCR, one entry per CDR3 protein. The data show hundreds of thousands of distinct CDR3 sequences, 8% to 9% seen once. Another study also made use of these data, one on yellow fever vaccine responses in identical twins.

Sequenced input: PBMCs. The receptors come from a young woman in good health.

This clonotype was seen more than once but under ten times. The chain employs TRBV20-1 and TRBJ2-5, with a weak D call TRBD2 (6 bases). V lost 5 bases and J lost 8, with 21 bases in between. This CDR3 region has 14 residues. The germline CDR1 and CDR2 sequences are DFQATT and SNEGSKA (reference sequence). CDR3 nucleotides: TGCAGTGCTCCCGGGCAGATCAAGGAGGGAACCCAGTACTTC. It yields the protein CSAPGQIKEGTQYF.

This clonotype has ten or more counts. The chain employs TRBV7-9 and TRBJ1-1, with unresolved D. CDR1 is SEHNR, CDR2 FQNEAQ, per germline (reference sequence). Trimming removed 5 bases at V and 2 bases at J, with 12 bases between. The CDR3 extends over 14 amino acids. The CDR3 DNA is TGTGCCAGCAGCCCTGAGGCTTACAACACTGAAGCTTTCTTT. Translated: CASSPEAYNTEAFF.

This clonotype has more than one count but fewer than ten. The rearrangement uses TRBV4-2 and TRBJ2-1; 8 bases are shared with TRBD1. CDR1 and CDR2 (germline): LGHNA, YNFKEQ. CDR3 length equals 16 residues. The V segment lost 2 bases and the J segment 0 bases; nucleotides outside the gene matches: 3. CDR3 in amino acids: CASSQTGTGSYNEQFF. CDR3 sequence (DNA): TGTGCCAGCAGCCAAACCGGGACAGGCTCCTACAATGAGCAGTTCTTC.

CDR3 sequence (DNA): TGTGCCAGCGTCGGGGACAGACCCTACGAGCAGTACTTC. It codes for CASVGDRPYEQYF. The chain couples TRBV28 to TRBJ2-7; 7 bases align to TRBD1. Unmatched junction bases numbered 6, after V lost 8 bases and J lost 2 bases. Germline V CDR1 and CDR2: MDHEN, SYDVKM. The CDR3 extends over 13 amino acids.

In its sample, this clonotype was seen a few times. The chain employs TRBV27 and TRBJ2-7; perhaps TRBD1 as D (6 bases). The germline gives CDR1 MNHEY, CDR2 SMNVEV (reference sequence). With 6 bases removed from V and 0 bases from J, the gap between germline ends came to 12 bases. CDR3 size: 14 residues. CDR3 region: CASRNPDSSYEQYF. The DNA of the CDR3 is TGTGCCAGCAGGAATCCGGACAGCTCCTACGAGCAGTACTTC.

The chain recombines TRBV4-3 with TRBJ1-6; TRBD1 might be the D (5 bases). This CDR3 comprises 15 residues. CDR1 is LGHNA and CDR2 is YSLEER in the germline V gene. Trimming pared 0 bases from V and 7 bases from J, leaving 10 bases between. The CDR3 spells CASSQEGRGNSPLHF. The CDR3 bases are TGCGCCAGCAGCCAAGAGGGTAGGGGCAATTCACCCCTCCACTTT.

The table lists this clonotype with many counts. V usage is TRBV12-3 or TRBV12-4 and J usage is TRBJ2-5; D is unresolved. CDR3 length: 15 residues. The ends were cut back, 4 bases at V and 5 bases at J, with 17 bases in the middle. The CDR3 DNA reads TGTGCCAGCAGTTCGGTGGGCTACGCTAGGGAGACCCAGTACTTC. It is translated as CASSSVGYARETQYF.

Only a few counts were recorded for this clonotype. CDR3 in amino acids: CASRPSGSADTQYF. The CDR3 nucleotides are TGTGCCAGCAGGCCTAGCGGGAGTGCAGATACGCAGTATTTT. The rearrangement uses TRBV28 and TRBJ2-3, with TRBD2 matching over 10 bases. Trimming removed 6 bases from V and 4 bases from J; junction bases left unmatched: 4. CDR3 length equals 14 residues. The V gene's germline CDR1 is MDHEN and CDR2 SYDVKM. Together with reference TRBV28 and TRBJ2-3, the CDR3 gives the full variable domain: DVKVTQSSRYLVKRTGEKVFLECVQDMDHENMFWYRQDPGLGLRLIYFSYDVKMKEKGDIPEGYSVSREKKERFSLILESASTNQTSMYLCASRPSGSADTQYFGPGTRLTVL.

The chain recombines TRBV6-5 with TRBJ2-7; 9 positions agree with TRBD2. CDR1 is MNHEY and CDR2 is SVGAGI in the germline V gene. The CDR3 sequence is 15 residues long. J gave up 1 base and V 4 bases, and 5 bases lay outside the gene matches. CDR3 loop: CASSSGTSPSYEQYF. The CDR3 bases are TGTGCCAGCAGTTCCGGGACTAGCCCGTCCTACGAGCAGTACTTC.

This clonotype was seen ten or more times. CDR3 nucleotides: TGTGCCAGCAGTGAGGTTCGACTAGCGGTTTACAATGAGCAGTTCTTC. The encoded protein is CASSEVRLAVYNEQFF. The gene calls are TRBV2 and TRBJ2-1, with 9 bases that match TRBD2. Losses at the gene ends were 3 bases for V and 4 bases for J; bases not matched to a gene: 7. Germline CDR1 is SNHLY and CDR2 is FYNNEI. The CDR3 has 16 residues. The full variable domain, rest sourced from reference TRBV2 and TRBJ2-1, is EPEVTQTPSHQVTQMGQEVILRCVPISNHLYFYWYRQILGQKVEFLVSFYNNEISEKSEIFDDQFSVERPDGSNFTLKIRSTKLEDSAMYFCASSEVRLAVYNEQFFGPGTRLTVL.

The V and J genes are TRBV9 and TRBJ2-2; D not resolved. Trimming removed 2 bases at V and 7 bases at J, with 6 bases between. The CDR3 is made up of 12 amino acids. Germline CDR1 and CDR2: SGDLS and YYNGEE. The CDR3 DNA sequence: TGTGCCAGCAGCGTCTCAATCGGGGAGCTGTTTTTT. Translation: CASSVSIGELFF.

As regards this clonotype: This may be a read error: a much more frequent sequence differs by one nucleotide. The genes are TRBV4-3 and TRBJ2-5; possibly TRBD1 for D (5 bases). Trimming removed 1 base from V and 1 base from J, with 10 bases in between. The CDR3 runs to 15 residues. The germline CDR1 and CDR2 sequences are LGHNA and YSLEER. The CDR3 coding sequence is TGCGCCAGCAGCCAAGGTGCCAGGGCCCAAGAGACCCAGTACTTC. As protein: CASSQGARAQETQYF.

This clonotype appeared many times. The V and J genes are TRBV6-4 and TRBJ2-1; 8 nucleotides match TRBD2. The CDR3 loop spans 15 amino acids. The V segment lost 4 bases and the J segment 0 bases; nucleotides outside the gene matches: 2. Germline lookup yields CDR1 MRHNA and CDR2 SNTAGT. CDR3: CASSAREGSYNEQFF. For the CDR3, the DNA is TGTGCCAGCAGTGCCCGGGAGGGCTCCTACAATGAGCAGTTCTTC.

V gene TRBV12-3 or TRBV12-4 combines with J gene TRBJ2-2, with 8 bases fitting TRBD1. Trimming at V came to 6 bases and at J to 0 bases, leaving 3 bases not matched to a gene. The CDR3 runs 15 residues. CDR3 DNA sequence: TGTGCCAGCAGAGACAGGGGCGCGAACACCGGGGAGCTGTTTTTT. Its protein is CASRDRGANTGELFF.

This clonotype was recorded many times. This chain uses TRBV11-2 with TRBJ2-5; 7 bases are shared with TRBD2. Germline assignment: CDR1 SGHAT and CDR2 FQNNGV. This CDR3 is 15 amino acids long. V trimming: 6 bases; J trimming: 2 bases; junction bases outside the gene matches: 9. CDR3 loop: CASSSMPGLQETQYF. The CDR3 nucleotides are TGTGCCAGCAGTTCGATGCCGGGACTACAAGAGACCCAGTACTTC.

This chain connects TRBV6-2 or TRBV6-3 to TRBJ2-7, with TRBD1 as a possible D gene (5 bases). This CDR3 contains 15 residues. The V gene lost 2 bases and the J gene lost 0 bases, with 11 bases spanning the gap. Germline loops: CDR1 MNHEY, CDR2 SVGEGT. The CDR3 DNA reads TGTGCCAGCAGTTACGCAGAGACAGTCTCCTACGAGCAGTACTTC. Its protein product is CASSYAETVSYEQYF.

This clonotype was counted between two and nine times. The chain is built from TRBV5-5 and TRBJ2-7; TRBD1 aligns across 7 bases. The CDR3 runs 15 residues. The germline CDR1 and CDR2 sequences are SGHKS and YYEKEE (reference sequence). V shed 3 bases and J 2 bases; nucleotides not matched to a gene: 8. DNA for the CDR3: TGTGCCAGCAGCTACGACACAGGGACAGCCTACGAGCAGTACTTC. Translating it yields CASSYDTGTAYEQYF. The whole variable domain, filled in from reference TRBV5-5 and TRBJ2-7, reads DAGVTQSPTHLIKTRGQQVTLRCSPISGHKSVSWYQQVLGQGPQFIFQYYEKEERGRGNFPDRFSARQFPNYSSELNVNALLLGDSALYLCASSYDTGTAYEQYFGPGTRLTVT.

This clonotype has just a few counts. The V gene is TRBV3-1, the J gene TRBJ2-7; TRBD2 agrees at 7 bases. After removal of 0 bases from V and 3 bases from J, the junction contained 5 bases not matched to a gene. This CDR3 spans 15 amino acids. The germline V gene has CDR1 LGHDT and CDR2 YNNKEL (reference sequence). DNA for the CDR3: TGTGCCAGCAGCCAAGAGGCAGGGAGGGTCTACGAGCAGTACTTC. Its protein is CASSQEAGRVYEQYF.

This clonotype was found a few times. The genes are TRBV7-8 and TRBJ2-2; D not resolved. V was trimmed by 6 bases and J by 6 bases, leaving 8 bases between them. This CDR3 contains 12 residues. The germline V gene has CDR1 SGHVS and CDR2 FQNEAQ. CDR3 DNA: TGTGCCAGCAGTTCGGTCCCCGGGGAGCTGTTTTTT. Protein sequence: CASSSVPGELFF.